Below, 24 T cell receptor beta chains from the same sample are listed, as sequenced in a study of a mutant IDH1 vaccine in newly diagnosed glioma. TCRdb keeps only in-frame clones here, not all; method: immunoSEQ multiplex PCR. The sample carries roughly 38,000 clones, approximately 86% recorded once. Time point here: week 47, end of study. The investigators gave 300 ug of mutant IDH1 20-mer peptide in each vaccine dose, together with topical imiquimod. Antigens for these TCRs are unknown. Sequencing was performed on PBMCs, taken from a glioma patient whose treatment included an IDH1 peptide vaccine. The source is a man between 18 and 29 years old with glioma. Some clones in this sample may be carry-over from other donors' samples.

This chain joins TRBV6-5 and TRBJ1-2; D possibly corresponds to TRBD1 (5 bases). CDR1 and CDR2 from the germline V gene are MNHEY and SVGAGI. This CDR3 comprises 16 residues. Trimming stripped 3 bases from V and 6 bases from J, with 20 bases between. DNA for the CDR3: TGTGCCAGCAGTTATTACCGCGAGGCAGGGTTGGATGGCTACACCTTC. Protein: CASSYYREAGLDGYTF.

The gene calls are TRBV5-4 and TRBJ2-1; TRBD1 agrees at 7 bases. This CDR3 is 14 amino acids long. Germline trimming cut 3 bases from V and 5 bases from J; bases unmatched to any gene: 5. Germline V gives CDR1 SGHNT, CDR2 YYREEE (reference sequence). CDR3 in amino acids: CASSWDSLDNEQFF. CDR3 bases: TGTGCCAGCAGCTGGGACAGTTTAGACAATGAGCAGTTCTTC. The complete variable domain, with remaining parts taken from reference TRBV5-4 and TRBJ2-1, reads ETGVTQSPTHLIKTRGQQVTLRCSSQSGHNTVSWYQQALGQGPQFIFQYYREEENGRGNFPPRFSGLQFPNYSSELNVNALELDDSALYLCASSWDSLDNEQFFGPGTRLTVL.

The V call is TRBV28, the J call TRBJ2-7; 9 nucleotides align to TRBD2. Germline CDR1 reads MDHEN; CDR2 reads SYDVKM. This CDR3 contains 13 residues. V was pared by 4 bases and J by 4 bases, with 2 bases of the junction left unmatched. CDR3 DNA sequence: TGTGCCAGCAGTTCTAGCGGGGTTTACGAGCAGTACTTC. It specifies CASSSSGVYEQYF. The full variable domain, its missing parts supplied by reference TRBV28 and TRBJ2-7, is DVKVTQSSRYLVKRTGEKVFLECVQDMDHENMFWYRQDPGLGLRLIYFSYDVKMKEKGDIPEGYSVSREKKERFSLILESASTNQTSMYLCASSSSGVYEQYFGPGTRLTVT.

The J gene is TRBJ1-1, the V gene TRBV5-4; no clear D gene. Trimming left V 0 bases short and J 10 bases short, with 10 bases between. The CDR3 covers 12 residues. CDR1 and CDR2 (germline): SGHNT, YYREEE (reference sequence). The CDR3, as DNA: TGTGCCAGCAGCTTGGGCGGGCGTGGAGCTTTCTTT. Residues: CASSLGGRGAFF.

The chain recombines TRBV13 with TRBJ1-1; 8 bases align to TRBD1. The germline gives CDR1 PRHDT, CDR2 FYEKMQ (reference sequence). This CDR3 region has 17 residues. V was clipped by 1 base and J by 13 bases; unmatched bases: 20. CDR3 region: CASSLDRVLGQVNGDFF. The CDR3 region has the DNA TGTGCCAGCAGCTTAGACCGGGTTTTGGGACAGGTTAATGGGGATTTCTTT.

The V call is TRBV6-5, the J call TRBJ2-7; D gene uncertain. Germline V lookup: CDR1 MNHEY, CDR2 SVGAGI. This CDR3 has 13 residues. V was pared by 6 bases and J by 1 base, with 10 bases between. CDR3 amino acids: CASRVAPSYEQYF. The CDR3 coding sequence is TGTGCCAGCAGGGTAGCACCGTCCTACGAGCAGTACTTC.

The J gene is TRBJ2-2, the V gene TRBV4-1; 7 nucleotides match TRBD1. The J segment lost 7 bases and the V segment lost 3 bases, leaving 14 bases of the junction unmatched. The CDR3 consists of 17 residues. Germline V gene lookup returns CDR1 MGHRA and CDR2 YSYEKL. This chain's CDR3 is CASSHPTGTAALGELFF. The CDR3 nucleotides read TGCGCCAGCAGCCACCCAACCGGGACAGCCGCACTCGGGGAGCTGTTTTTT.

The rearrangement links TRBV6-5 to TRBJ1-1; D uncertain. Trimming took off 7 bases at V and 0 bases at J, with 15 bases between the two ends. Per the germline V gene, CDR1 is MNHEY and CDR2 is SVGAGI. The CDR3 has 15 residues. The CDR3 reads CASTSWRIMNTEAFF. CDR3 nucleotide sequence: TGTGCCAGCACCTCCTGGCGGATTATGAACACTGAAGCTTTCTTT.

The V gene is TRBV12-5, the J gene TRBJ1-2; no clear D gene. The V end lost 2 bases, the J end lost 6 bases, and 19 bases lay between the germline ends. Germline V gene data show CDR1 as LGHNT and CDR2 as FRNRAP. The CDR3 extends over 16 amino acids. CDR3 protein: CASGLIRVGRVNGYTF. In DNA, the CDR3 is TGTGCTAGTGGTTTGATCCGGGTTGGGAGGGTGAATGGCTACACCTTC.

This clone was counted only a few times. The chain recombines TRBV7-9 with TRBJ1-2; D gene unclear. Germline V lookup: CDR1 SEHNR, CDR2 FQNEAQ (reference sequence). This CDR3 is built from 14 residues. Trimming took off 4 bases at V and 6 bases at J, with 15 bases between the two ends. The CDR3 DNA reads as TGTGCCAGCAGCTCACTCCCCACAAAGGATGGCTACACCTTC. Translated: CASSSLPTKDGYTF.

CDR3 sequence (DNA): TGCGCCAGCAGCCAAGACCGGCCTACCGGGACGGTTGAAAAACTGTTTTTT. Translating it yields CASSQDRPTGTVEKLFF. This chain uses TRBV4-3 with TRBJ1-4; weak D call: TRBD1 (5 bases). CDR3 length equals 17 residues. Trimming removed 0 bases at V and 7 bases at J, with 18 bases between. Germline V CDR1 and CDR2: LGHNA, YSLEER.

The V call is TRBV5-1, the J call TRBJ1-5, with D unresolved. Germline V gene data show CDR1 as SGHRS and CDR2 as YFSETQ. Trimming shortened V by 0 bases and J by 2 bases, and 12 bases separated the two germline ends. CDR3 size: 16 residues. In DNA form, the CDR3 reads TGCGCCAGCAGCTTGGCGCCAGCTGCGGGCAATCAGCCCCAGCATTTT. Translating gives CASSLAPAAGNQPQHF.

Details on this clone: One end of the junction fails to match germline, which may point to a read error. This chain connects TRBV7-6 to TRBJ2-7, with D maybe TRBD1 (7 bases). The CDR3 totals 15 residues. The V gene's germline CDR1 is SGHVS and CDR2 FNYEAQ. The CDR3 DNA follows: TGTGCCAGCAGCCCCGCCTATAGGGGGCCCCACGGACTACACTTC. It is translated as CASSPAYRGPHGLHF.

The chain links TRBV6-4 to TRBJ2-3; 11 bases map to TRBD1. V was pared by 0 bases and J by 5 bases, with 1 base of the junction left unmatched. The CDR3 has 15 amino acids. The germline gives CDR1 MRHNA, CDR2 SNTAGT. The CDR3 is CASSDSGTGGDTQYF. In DNA form, the CDR3 reads TGTGCCAGCAGTGACTCCGGGACAGGGGGAGATACGCAGTATTTT.

This clone was seen once. The rearrangement joins TRBV30 to TRBJ2-7; TRBD1 might be the D (5 bases). V gave up 3 bases and J gave up 2 bases, with 11 bases separating them. Per germline, CDR1 GTSNPN and CDR2 SVGIG (reference sequence). The CDR3 contains 13 residues. The CDR3, as DNA: TGTGCCTGGAGCAGAGGCAGGGCCTACGAGCAGTACTTC. Its protein is CAWSRGRAYEQYF.

The J gene is TRBJ2-7, the V gene TRBV15; no firm D call. V was trimmed by 0 bases and J by 4 bases, leaving 7 bases between them. Germline loops: CDR1 LNHNV, CDR2 YYDKDF (reference sequence). The CDR3 loop spans 13 amino acids. This chain's CDR3 is CATSRDPRYEQYF. CDR3 nucleotides: TGTGCCACCAGCAGAGATCCGAGGTACGAGCAGTACTTC. The variable domain in full, completed from reference TRBV15 and TRBJ2-7, reads DAMVIQNPRYQVTQFGKPVTLSCSQTLNHNVMYWYQQKSSQAPKLLFHYYDKDFNNEADTPDNFQSRRPNTSFCFLDIRSPGLGDTAMYLCATSRDPRYEQYFGPGTRLTVT.

The gene calls are TRBV19 and TRBJ2-1, with a weak D call TRBD2 (6 bases). The germline V and J ends were trimmed by 3 bases and 7 bases, with 7 bases remaining between them. The germline gives CDR1 LNHDA, CDR2 SQIVND (reference sequence). The CDR3 sequence is 12 residues long. CDR3 amino acids: CASSIGGNEQFF. The CDR3 DNA sequence: TGTGCCAGTAGTATTGGGGGGAATGAGCAGTTCTTC.

This chain links TRBV28 with TRBJ2-1; the match to TRBD2 covers 13 bases. The CDR3 is made up of 15 amino acids. The V segment lost 3 bases and the J segment 8 bases; nucleotides outside the gene matches: 4. Germline-derived CDR1 and CDR2 are MDHEN and SYDVKM. CDR3 amino acids: CASSFWTSGSDEQFF. For the CDR3, the DNA is TGTGCCAGCAGTTTCTGGACTAGCGGGAGTGATGAGCAGTTCTTC. Variable domain in full (rest from reference TRBV28 and TRBJ2-1): DVKVTQSSRYLVKRTGEKVFLECVQDMDHENMFWYRQDPGLGLRLIYFSYDVKMKEKGDIPEGYSVSREKKERFSLILESASTNQTSMYLCASSFWTSGSDEQFFGPGTRLTVL.

This clone was picked up a small number of times. The chain employs TRBV6-5 and TRBJ1-1, with D possibly being TRBD1 (6 bases). Looked up from germline, CDR1 is MNHEY and CDR2 is SVGAGI. V lost 2 bases to trimming and J lost 4 bases, with 14 bases between them. The CDR3 runs 15 residues. The CDR3, as DNA: TGTGCCAGCAGTTACACACAGGGCGGCACCACTGAAGCTTTCTTT. It yields the protein CASSYTQGGTTEAFF.

The genes are TRBV30 and TRBJ2-7, with 8 bases aligning to TRBD1. The V and J ends lost 4 bases and 7 bases, in that order; junction bases with no gene match: 12. The CDR3 sequence is 14 residues long. Germline loops: CDR1 GTSNPN, CDR2 SVGIG (reference sequence). CDR3 DNA: TGTGCCTGGAAAGGAGGGCAGGGGGCAAGGGAGCAGTACTTC. It translates to CAWKGGQGAREQYF.

On this clone: This may arise from a read error, as a much more abundant clone is one base away. The same CDR3 can be traced to other DNA sequences in this sample. The chain is built from TRBV4-1 and TRBJ1-1, with D possibly TRBD1 on 6 matching bases. The CDR3 is 14 residues long. The V gene's germline CDR1 is MGHRA and CDR2 YSYEKL. Trimming cost V 0 bases and J 4 bases, with 9 bases left between them. CDR3 sequence: CASSQDRGFTEAFF. In nucleotides, the CDR3 is TGCGCCAGCAGCCAAGACAGGGGCTTCACTGAAGCTTTCTTT.

V gene TRBV2 combines with J gene TRBJ2-5; the D is unclear. CDR3 length: 13 residues. Germline lookup yields CDR1 SNHLY and CDR2 FYNNEI. The ends were cut back, 8 bases at V and 0 bases at J, with 10 bases in the middle. The CDR3: CASGREYQETQYF. CDR3 bases: TGTGCCAGCGGCAGAGAGTACCAAGAGACCCAGTACTTC.

The chain is built from TRBV19 and TRBJ1-2; D remains ambiguous. V was cut by 7 bases and J by 5 bases, with 14 bases left in between. The germline CDR1 and CDR2 sequences are LNHDA and SQIVND (reference sequence). The CDR3 spans 13 residues. CDR3 sequence: CASTGTSVYGYTF. In DNA form, the CDR3 reads TGTGCCAGTACGGGCACCTCCGTATATGGCTACACCTTC.

CDR3 in amino acids: CASSVLGQGREEAFF. The CDR3 DNA reads TGTGCCAGTAGCGTACTGGGACAGGGTAGAGAGGAAGCTTTCTTT. The gene calls are TRBV19 and TRBJ1-1, with 9 nucleotides matching TRBD1. The CDR3 consists of 15 residues. CDR1 LNHDA and CDR2 SQIVND come from the germline V gene (reference sequence). Losses at the gene ends were 6 bases for V and 8 bases for J; bases not matched to a gene: 13.